These T cell receptor beta chains were read from a single sample in a study of T cell responses to AZD1222 COVID-19 vaccine. Sequencing used immunoSEQ multiplex PCR; TCRdb keeps in-frame clones, though not all of them. Among more than 100,000 clones listed, over 75% were seen once. Sequencing used peripheral blood, obtained on day 0 of AZD1222 vaccination. The receptors were gathered from an adult in good health. CDR3s include the opening cysteine and the closing phenylalanine or tryptophan. D genes are given only for firm matches. The size of a clone is reported for some rows only, either as once, few or many, or as a class for expanded clones.

d_call j_call cdr3_length v_call clone_size cdr3_aa cdr3_nt
- TRBJ2-1 15 TRBV18 - CASSPPYLGAGEQFF TGTGCCAGCTCACCACCGTATCTAGGGGCGGGGGAGCAGTTCTTC
- TRBJ1-2 15 TRBV6-5 - CASSFAGSLLYGYTF TGTGCCAGCAGTTTTGCCGGGAGCCTACTCTATGGCTACACCTTC
- TRBJ1-2 14 TRBV4-2 - CASSHRGEGPGYTF TGTGCCAGCAGCCATAGGGGGGAAGGCCCTGGCTACACCTTC
- TRBJ1-1 13 TRBV2 - CASSEDQNTEAFF TGTGCCAGCAGTGAGGACCAGAACACTGAAGCTTTCTTT
- TRBJ1-5 12 TRBV12-3/TRBV12-4 - CASSFDNQPQHF TGTGCCAGCAGTTTTGACAATCAGCCCCAGCATTTT
TRBD1 TRBJ1-5 15 TRBV7-9 - CASSRGTGRNQPQHF TGTGCCAGCAGCCGAGGGACAGGGAGGAATCAGCCCCAGCATTTT
TRBD1 TRBJ2-2 15 TRBV5-4 - CASSPWGQPTGELFF TGTGCCAGCAGCCCATGGGGACAGCCAACCGGGGAGCTGTTTTTT
- TRBJ1-1 11 TRBV2 - CASSWNTEAFF TGTGCCAGCTCCTGGAACACTGAAGCTTTCTTT
- TRBJ2-7 16 TRBV3-1/TRBV3-2 once CASSPTPGPLGHEQYF TGTGCCAGCAGCCCCACACCGGGCCCCCTAGGGCACGAGCAGTACTTC
- TRBJ1-2 12 TRBV6-1 - CASLTLNYGYTF TGTGCCAGCCTTACACTGAACTATGGCTACACCTTC
TRBD1 TRBJ2-6 18 TRBV7-3 - CASSFVGQGISGANVLTF TGTGCCAGCAGCTTTGTGGGACAGGGCATCTCTGGGGCCAACGTCCTGACTTTC
- TRBJ1-5 14 TRBV19 - CASSTEPRNQPQHF TGTGCCAGTAGTACCGAACCTCGCAATCAGCCCCAGCATTTT
TRBD1 TRBJ1-1 14 TRBV2 - CASKNRGENTEAFF TGTGCCAGCAAAAACAGGGGGGAGAACACTGAAGCTTTCTTT
- TRBJ1-1 15 TRBV5-1 - CASSPNLGADTEAFF TGCGCCAGCAGCCCTAACCTGGGGGCGGACACTGAAGCTTTCTTT
- TRBJ1-5 15 TRBV18 - CASSPGGAGNQPQHF TGTGCCAGCTCACCAGGAGGGGCGGGAAATCAGCCCCAGCATTTT
TRBD2 TRBJ2-7 20 TRBV10-3 - CAISGGSRLAGSQSSYEQYF TGTGCCATCAGTGGAGGGTCCCGACTAGCGGGGAGTCAAAGCTCCTACGAGCAGTACTTC
- TRBJ1-6 16 TRBV5-1 - CASSLDGRGSNSPLHF TGCGCCAGCAGCTTGGACGGCCGGGGGTCGAATTCACCCCTCCACTTT
- TRBJ1-3 16 TRBV5-1 once CASSSDVMTSGNTIYF TGCGCCAGCAGCTCAGACGTAATGACTTCTGGAAACACCATATATTTT
- TRBJ1-5 13 TRBV7-2 - CASSLTKYQPQHF TGTGCCAGCAGCTTAACGAAGTATCAGCCCCAGCATTTT
TRBD1 TRBJ2-7 14 TRBV6-6 - CASRIDRETYEQYF TGTGCCAGCAGAATAGACAGGGAAACCTACGAGCAGTACTTC
- TRBJ1-1 11 TRBV12-5 - CASGPGSEAFF TGTGCTAGTGGCCCAGGGTCTGAAGCTTTCTTT
- TRBJ1-1 13 TRBV9 - CASSVAKGSVAFF TGTGCCAGCAGCGTAGCTAAAGGGTCGGTAGCTTTCTTT
- TRBJ1-4 15 TRBV27 - CASSPYTDGSEKLFF TGTGCCAGCAGTCCCTACACGGACGGAAGTGAAAAACTGTTTTTT
TRBD2 TRBJ2-1 16 TRBV9 once CASSVDTAGVINEQFF TGTGCCAGCAGCGTAGATACGGCGGGGGTGATCAATGAGCAGTTCTTC
- TRBJ2-3 14 TRBV29-1 few CSAARGMVTDTQYF TGCAGCGCCGCAAGGGGGATGGTGACAGATACGCAGTATTTT
- TRBJ2-3 15 TRBV7-9 - CASSLEGVGTDTQYF TGTGCCAGCAGCTTAGAGGGGGTAGGGACAGATACGCAGTATTTT
- TRBJ2-7 13 TRBV12-3/TRBV12-4 once CASSVTRDNEQYF TGTGCCAGCAGCGTGACCCGGGATAACGAGCAGTACTTC
TRBD1 TRBJ1-6 16 TRBV5-6 once CASSPGQGVGNSPLHF TGTGCCAGCAGCCCCGGACAGGGGGTTGGGAATTCACCCCTCCACTTT
TRBD1 TRBJ2-2 15 TRBV6-5 - CASSYGTGPTGELFF TGTGCCAGCAGTTACGGGACAGGGCCCACCGGGGAGCTGTTTTTT
- TRBJ1-1 14 TRBV3-1/TRBV3-2 - CASSHSTGQPEAFF TGTGCCAGCAGCCACTCGACAGGCCAACCTGAAGCTTTCTTT
- TRBJ2-1 14 TRBV10-3 - CAISDPGTRDEQFF TGTGCCATCAGTGACCCGGGGACCAGGGATGAGCAGTTCTTC
- TRBJ2-5 16 TRBV11-2 - CASSPIVGTSQETQYF TGTGCCAGCAGCCCAATCGTCGGGACCTCCCAAGAGACCCAGTACTTC
- TRBJ1-2 12 TRBV10-1 few CASSEQNAGYTF TGCGCCAGCAGTGAGCAGAATGCCGGCTACACCTTC
- TRBJ1-2 13 TRBV9 - CASSVATGYGYTF TGTGCCAGCAGCGTAGCTACTGGCTATGGCTACACCTTC
- TRBJ1-4 14 TRBV25-1 - CASSVGGLHEKLFF TGTGCCAGCTCAGTAGGAGGGCTACATGAAAAACTGTTTTTT
- TRBJ1-2 14 TRBV3-1/TRBV3-2 once CASSQREQSIGYTF TGTGCCAGCAGCCAACGGGAACAGAGTATTGGCTACACCTTC
- TRBJ1-2 15 TRBV9 - CASSVGGVLNYGYTF TGTGCCAGCAGCGTAGGAGGGGTACTTAACTATGGCTACACCTTC
- TRBJ2-2 12 TRBV15 - CATSRATGELFF TGTGCCACCAGCAGGGCTACCGGGGAGCTGTTTTTT
- TRBJ2-7 14 TRBV11-2 - CASRGQGLTYEQYF TGTGCCAGCAGGGGCCAAGGACTCACCTACGAGCAGTACTTC